These 27 T cell receptor beta chains came from one sample sequenced in a study of OX40 agonist ivuxolimab in advanced cancers. The library was built by means of the immunoSEQ multiplex PCR assay. TCRdb limited this immuneACCESS table to in-frame rearrangements with V and J called. A share of clones is missing; checked studies link under half to unresolved V genes, and the rest is unexplained. Here the sample has approximately 61,000 clones; nearly 90% occur a single time. About 1.3% of the sample rests with the top ten. The specimen was CD4+ or CD8+ T cells sorted from blood, collected in a trial of the OX40 agonist ivuxolimab. These receptors were collected from an adult with an advanced solid tumor such as melanoma, head and neck, liver or kidney cancer.

The chain employs TRBV11-2 and TRBJ2-5, with TRBD1 matching 8 bases. The CDR3 runs 14 residues. The junction had 3 bases not matched to a gene; V was cut back by 3 bases and J by 3 bases. Germline V lookup: CDR1 SGHAT, CDR2 FQNNGV. This chain's CDR3 is CASSLDRAKETQYF. CDR3 DNA: TGTGCCAGCAGCTTGGACAGGGCGAAAGAGACCCAGTACTTC.

The rearrangement links TRBV5-6 to TRBJ1-5; D is uncertain. The length of the CDR3 is 15 residues. Between the trimmed V and J ends, which lost 0 bases and 9 bases, there was a span of 16 bases. Germline CDR1 is SGHDT and CDR2 is YYEEEE. The DNA of the CDR3 is TGTGCCAGCAGCTTGGGGTCCGGTTCCTCCGGGCCCCAGCATTTT. It yields the protein CASSLGSGSSGPQHF.

The V and J genes are TRBV5-8 and TRBJ2-6; D is unresolved. Trimming removed 2 bases at V and 4 bases at J, with 7 bases between. Per germline, CDR1 SGHTS and CDR2 YDEGEE. The CDR3 spans 14 residues. The CDR3 DNA reads TGTGCCAGCAGCTTCAGTGTAGGGGCCAACGTCCTGACTTTC. It codes for CASSFSVGANVLTF. The full variable domain, its missing parts supplied by reference TRBV5-8 and TRBJ2-6, is EAGVTQSPTHLIKTRGQQATLRCSPISGHTSVYWYQQALGLGLQFLLWYDEGEERNRGNFPPRFSGRQFPNYSSELNVNALELEDSALYLCASSFSVGANVLTFGAGSRLTVL.

The chain employs TRBV5-1 and TRBJ2-3; D uncertain. CDR1 is SGHRS and CDR2 is YFSETQ in the germline V gene. The CDR3 extends over 14 amino acids. V was trimmed by 0 bases and J by 5 bases, leaving 10 bases between them. The CDR3 protein is CASSLEGREDTQYF. CDR3 sequence (DNA): TGCGCCAGCAGCTTGGAAGGGCGAGAAGATACGCAGTATTTT.

This clone was observed a few times. This chain connects TRBV6-1 to TRBJ1-1, with 10 bases identical to TRBD1. The V and J ends lost 9 bases and 0 bases, in that order; junction bases with no gene match: 7. This CDR3 is built from 15 residues. Per germline, CDR1 MNHNS and CDR2 SASEGT. In nucleotides, the CDR3 is TGTGCCAGGGGATTGACAGGGGGCATGAACACTGAAGCTTTCTTT. Its translation: CARGLTGGMNTEAFF.

The chain links TRBV19 to TRBJ2-1; D is uncertain. The length of the CDR3 is 15 residues. Trimming left V 5 bases short and J 5 bases short, with 16 bases between. Germline V CDR1 and CDR2: LNHDA, SQIVND (reference sequence). The CDR3 protein is CASSLNSPPDNEQFF. The CDR3 nucleotides read TGTGCCAGTAGTCTCAACTCGCCGCCCGACAATGAGCAGTTCTTC.

The rearrangement joins TRBV7-2 to TRBJ1-5, with 9 positions matching TRBD1. Losses at the gene ends were 5 bases for V and 6 bases for J; bases not matched to a gene: 5. There are 14 residues in the CDR3. Germline loops: CDR1 SGHTA, CDR2 FQGNSA. CDR3 sequence: CASSNTGGFQPQHF. In DNA, the CDR3 is TGTGCCAGCAGCAATACAGGGGGCTTTCAGCCCCAGCATTTT.

V gene TRBV29-1 combines with J gene TRBJ2-5; TRBD1 might be the D (6 bases). The CDR3 spans 12 residues. The V end lost 2 bases, the J end lost 5 bases, and 9 bases lay between the germline ends. Germline loops: CDR1 SQVTM, CDR2 ANQGSEA. The CDR3 DNA reads TGCAGCGTTGAATGGGGGCGGGAGACCCAGTACTTC. Translation: CSVEWGRETQYF.

The V call is TRBV19, the J call TRBJ1-4; 10 positions agree with TRBD1. The length of the CDR3 is 15 residues. Trimming removed 6 bases from V and 7 bases from J; junction bases left unmatched: 8. Germline assignment: CDR1 LNHDA and CDR2 SQIVND (reference sequence). CDR3 coding DNA: TGTGCCAGTAGCACGTCCGGGACAGGGGTTGAAAAACTGTTTTTT. Translating gives CASSTSGTGVEKLFF.

The chain combines TRBV30 with TRBJ2-5, with D possibly called TRBD1 or TRBD2 (5 bases each). V lost 0 bases and J lost 3, with 14 bases in between. CDR3 length: 15 residues. The germline V gene has CDR1 GTSNPN and CDR2 SVGIG (reference sequence). The CDR3: CAWSVRSGPEETQYF. CDR3 sequence (DNA): TGTGCCTGGAGTGTACGGTCGGGGCCCGAAGAGACCCAGTACTTC.

The V and J genes are TRBV15 and TRBJ2-1, with TRBD2 matching 8 bases. The trim removed 4 bases at V and 2 bases at J, leaving 7 bases unmatched. Germline CDR1 and CDR2: LNHNV and YYDKDF (reference sequence). CDR3 length: 16 amino acids. For the CDR3, the DNA is TGTGCCACCAGCAAAGGACTAGCAACCACCTACAATGAGCAGTTCTTC. Amino acid sequence: CATSKGLATTYNEQFF.

The DNA for the CDR3 is TGCAGCGTTGAAGAGGGGAGGAACACTGAAGCTTTCTTT. Its protein product is CSVEEGRNTEAFF. V and J are TRBV29-1 and TRBJ1-1; D is undetermined. V was cut by 0 bases and J by 1 base, with 6 bases left in between. The CDR3 is 13 residues long. Germline-derived CDR1 and CDR2 are SQVTM and ANQGSEA. Variable domain in full (rest from reference TRBV29-1 and TRBJ1-1): SAVISQKPSRDICQRGTSLTIQCQVDSQVTMMFWYRQQPGQSLTLIATANQGSEATYESGFVIDKFPISRPNLTFSTLTVSNMSPEDSSIYLCSVEEGRNTEAFFGQGTRLTVV.

A note on this clone: Distinct nucleotide sequences in the sample also encode this CDR3. V usage is TRBV18 and J usage is TRBJ2-7, with TRBD1 matching 8 bases. V was pared by 6 bases and J by 7 bases, with 11 bases of the junction left unmatched. This CDR3 has 14 residues. Germline-derived CDR1 and CDR2 are KGHSH and LQKENI. CDR3 in amino acids: CASSLDRARREQYF. CDR3 nucleotides: TGTGCCAGCTCCCTGGACAGGGCGCGACGGGAGCAGTACTTC.

The V gene is TRBV7-6, the J gene TRBJ1-5; possibly TRBD1 for D (5 bases). Trimming left V 5 bases short and J 4 bases short, with 15 bases between. The CDR3 is 15 amino acids. Germline V gives CDR1 SGHVS, CDR2 FNYEAQ. This CDR3 reads CASSPSPGGNQPQHF. DNA for the CDR3: TGTGCCAGCAGCCCGTCGCCGGGGGGGAATCAGCCCCAGCATTTT.

The rearrangement joins TRBV19 to TRBJ2-4; the D gene could be TRBD1 or TRBD2 (5 bases each). The CDR3 covers 13 residues. Germline CDR1 is LNHDA and CDR2 is SQIVND (reference sequence). Trimming cost V 5 bases and J 6 bases, with 11 bases left between them. CDR3 residues: CASSGTSGNIQYF. The CDR3 bases are TGTGCCAGTAGTGGGACCTCGGGAAACATTCAGTACTTC.

V is TRBV11-1 and J is TRBJ2-7, with TRBD1 matching over 9 bases. The V and J ends lost 1 base and 2 bases, in that order; junction bases with no gene match: 3. Germline V gene data show CDR1 as SGHAT and CDR2 as FQDESV (reference sequence). The CDR3 length is 15 residues. DNA for the CDR3: TGTGCCAGCAGCTTAGGGGGGACAGGGCCCTACGAGCAGTACTTC. As protein: CASSLGGTGPYEQYF.

This clone has just one count. The chain is built from TRBV7-7 and TRBJ2-7; TRBD1 matches at 7 bases. The CDR3 is made up of 15 amino acids. V lost 5 bases to trimming and J lost 2 bases; unmatched junction nucleotides: 9. In germline, CDR1 is SSHAT, CDR2 FNYEAQ (reference sequence). CDR3 nucleotide sequence: TGTGCCAGCAGCCCCGGGACAGAAAAGACCTACGAGCAGTACTTC. Its protein product is CASSPGTEKTYEQYF.

The chain links TRBV18 to TRBJ2-3, with D hard to call. CDR3 length: 15 residues. V was pared by 2 bases and J by 0 bases, with 9 bases between. Per the germline V gene, CDR1 is KGHSH and CDR2 is LQKENI. CDR3 bases: TGTGCCAGCTCACCAAATTTCCCTAGCACAGATACGCAGTATTTT. It translates to CASSPNFPSTDTQYF.

CDR3 loop: CASSQGPGLSKQYF. The CDR3, as DNA: TGCGCCAGCAGCCAAGGACCAGGGTTAAGCAAGCAGTACTTC. This rearrangement joins TRBV4-3 to TRBJ2-7, with D maybe TRBD1 (5 bases). This CDR3 region has 14 residues. Germline CDR1 reads LGHNA; CDR2 reads YSLEER. V was cut by 1 base and J by 8 bases, with 15 bases left in between.

The rearrangement uses TRBV7-6 and TRBJ2-6; 8 nucleotides line up with TRBD1. V was pared by 5 bases and J by 3 bases, with 3 bases of the junction left unmatched. Germline V lookup: CDR1 SGHVS, CDR2 FNYEAQ. This CDR3 contains 15 residues. For the CDR3, the DNA is TGTGCCAGCAGCGGACAGGGAGGTGGGGCCAACGTCCTGACTTTC. Residues: CASSGQGGGANVLTF.

The rearrangement links TRBV7-2 to TRBJ2-1, with 7 bases identical to TRBD1. Trimming at V came to 5 bases and at J to 3 bases, leaving 4 bases not matched to a gene. The germline V gene encodes CDR1 SGHTA and CDR2 FQGNSA. CDR3 length: 14 amino acids. The CDR3 nucleotides are TGTGCCAGCAGCCTAAGACAGGGCTACAATGAGCAGTTCTTC. This translates into CASSLRQGYNEQFF.

J is TRBJ1-1 and V is TRBV19, with D unclear. Trimming cost V 5 bases and J 0 bases, with 7 bases left between them. This CDR3 is built from 13 residues. CDR1 is LNHDA, CDR2 SQIVND, per germline (reference sequence). This CDR3 is CASSLGMNTEAFF. The CDR3 bases are TGTGCCAGTAGTCTCGGAATGAACACTGAAGCTTTCTTT.

This clone was observed once. At one of its ends the junction is not consistent with the germline gene, which may arise from a read error. The chain links TRBV6-6 to TRBJ2-4; D tentatively reads TRBD1 or TRBD2 (6 bases each). The CDR3 spans 11 residues. Germline V CDR1 and CDR2: MNHNY, SVGAGI (reference sequence). CDR3 bases: TGTGCCAGCAGTGCCGGGACAAAGGCGGGATTC. Translation: CASSAGTKAGF.

V is TRBV6-1 and J is TRBJ2-7; 7 bases match TRBD2. V lost 2 bases to trimming and J lost 3 bases; unmatched junction nucleotides: 4. The germline V gene has CDR1 MNHNS and CDR2 SASEGT. The length of the CDR3 is 14 residues. CDR3 nucleotide sequence: TGTGCCAGCAGTGAAAGGCTAGCGGTCTACGAGCAGTACTTC. This encodes CASSERLAVYEQYF.

This chain links TRBV7-2 with TRBJ2-1; D might be TRBD2 (6 bases). There are 17 residues in the CDR3. Trimming took 3 bases from V and 0 from J, leaving 15 bases between them. CDR1 and CDR2 (germline): SGHTA, FQGNSA. For the CDR3, the DNA is TGTGCCAGCAGCTTGCAAGGGACTGTCGTCTCCTACAATGAGCAGTTCTTC. Its translation: CASSLQGTVVSYNEQFF.

This chain joins TRBV30 and TRBJ1-1; a weak D match, TRBD1 (6 bases). The length of the CDR3 is 14 residues. Germline V lookup: CDR1 GTSNPN, CDR2 SVGIG (reference sequence). V was trimmed by 3 bases and J by 0 bases, leaving 11 bases between them. The CDR3 bases are TGTGCCTGGAGCCGGACAGTGATGAACACTGAAGCTTTCTTT. It specifies CAWSRTVMNTEAFF.

V gene TRBV15 combines with J gene TRBJ2-3; 7 bases map to TRBD1. The ends lost 4 bases at V and 0 bases at J; junction bases unmatched: 4. This CDR3 has 15 amino acids. CDR1 LNHNV and CDR2 YYDKDF come from the germline V gene (reference sequence). The CDR3 sequence: CATSIGQASTDTQYF. DNA for the CDR3: TGTGCCACCAGCATCGGACAGGCGAGCACAGATACGCAGTATTTT.